Listed below are T cell receptor beta chains from one sample, sequenced in a study of blood T cell repertoires in COVID-19. The method was immunoSEQ multiplex PCR; TCRdb's version includes in-frame clones alone and lacks a portion of them. Of over 50,000 clones in the sample, roughly nine tenths were seen once. The source material was peripheral blood. These receptors all come from a woman aged 60 to 75 with active or convalescent COVID-19. CDR3s include the opening cysteine and the closing phenylalanine or tryptophan. A D gene is named only where the DNA matches it firmly. Clone size is not always given. Where it is, it says once, few, many or a class for expanded clones.

v_call	j_call	cdr3_length	clone_size	d_call	cdr3_nt	cdr3_aa
TRBV12-2	TRBJ2-7	12	.	.	TGTGCAAGTCGCTTACCCGTCCGCGAGCAGTACTTC	CASRLPVREQYF
TRBV7-8	TRBJ2-1	15	.	.	TGTGCCAGCAGCTTACAGGGGAACATCTACAATGAGCAGTTCTTC	CASSLQGNIYNEQFF
TRBV12-2	TRBJ2-5	16	.	.	TGTGCAAGTCGCTTAGATTCTAGCGGGTACCAAGAGACCCAGTACTTC	CASRLDSSGYQETQYF
TRBV5-5	TRBJ2-2	15	few	.	TGTGCCAGCAGCTTGGAACTTTCGAACACCGGGGAGCTGTTTTTT	CASSLELSNTGELFF
TRBV6-1	TRBJ1-6	14	.	.	TGTGCCAGCAGTGACGGCAGTCCCTCGGGACCCCTCCACTTT	CASSDGSPSGPLHF
TRBV10-3	TRBJ2-1	15	.	TRBD2	TGTGCCATCAGCCCCGGGACTATCCCCTACAATGAGCAGTTCTTC	CAISPGTIPYNEQFF
TRBV19	TRBJ1-1	12	.	.	TGTGCCAGTAGTATTAGCAGGGGAGTGGCTTTCTTT	CASSISRGVAFF
TRBV5-4	TRBJ2-7	15	once	TRBD2	TGTGCCAGCAGCTCGCCTAGCGGGGGCTCCTACGAGCAGTACTTC	CASSSPSGGSYEQYF
TRBV14	TRBJ2-7	13	.	TRBD2	TGTGCCAGCAGCCCGGGACTAGCGGGGGAGCAGTACTTC	CASSPGLAGEQYF
TRBV28	TRBJ1-5	16	.	TRBD1	TGTGCCAGCGCCCTTGCGACAGGGGGGAGCAATCAGCCCCAGCATTTT	CASALATGGSNQPQHF
TRBV6-5	TRBJ2-1	16	.	TRBD2	TGTGCCAGCAGTTACTCGGGACTAGCGGGCCCCAATGAGCAGTTCTTC	CASSYSGLAGPNEQFF
TRBV4-2	TRBJ1-1	16	.	TRBD1	TGTGCCAGCAGCCAGGGACAGGGGGCGTTAAACACTGAAGCTTTCTTT	CASSQGQGALNTEAFF
TRBV6-2/TRBV6-3	TRBJ2-7	13	.	.	TGTGCCAGCAGCAGAACAGGGACCTACGAGCAGTACTTC	CASSRTGTYEQYF
TRBV10-2	TRBJ1-5	17	.	TRBD1	TGCGCCAGCAGTGAGCCGTCAGGGGGGTATAGCAATCAGCCCCAGCATTTT	CASSEPSGGYSNQPQHF
TRBV6-4	TRBJ1-6	15	.	.	TGTGCCAGCACCACTGAGGCAGGGGTCAATTCACCCCTCCACTTT	CASTTEAGVNSPLHF
TRBV28	TRBJ1-1	12	.	.	TGTGCCAGCAGTTTAGGGAAGGGGTTGGTTTTCTTT	CASSLGKGLVFF
TRBV27	TRBJ1-6	14	few	TRBD1	TGTGCCAGCAGTTGGAGGACAGGGAAGGCACCCCTCCACTTT	CASSWRTGKAPLHF
TRBV28	TRBJ1-5	15	.	.	TGTGCCAGCAGGGCAGGGTTGGGGAGCAATCAGCCCCAGCATTTT	CASRAGLGSNQPQHF
TRBV11-3	TRBJ1-1	16	.	TRBD1	TGTGCCAGCAGCTTAGGCCCGGGACAGTTGAACACTGAAGCTTTCTTT	CASSLGPGQLNTEAFF
TRBV3-1/TRBV3-2	TRBJ1-4	16	.	.	TGTGCCAGCAGCCAAGGGACTATTGCTGCTAATGAAAAACTGTTTTTT	CASSQGTIAANEKLFF
TRBV5-1	TRBJ2-3	14	once	.	TGCGCCAGCAGCTTGGAGACTGGGTCAAATACGCAGTATTTT	CASSLETGSNTQYF
TRBV28	TRBJ1-2	14	.	TRBD1	TGTGCCAGCAGTCCCACAGGGGGCTTATATGGCTACACCTTC	CASSPTGGLYGYTF
TRBV28	TRBJ1-2	15	.	TRBD1	TGTGCCAGCAGTTTATCCAGGGGGCCTACCTATGGCTACACCTTC	CASSLSRGPTYGYTF
TRBV18	TRBJ1-1	13	.	.	TGTGCCAGCTCCCCCAGGGAGAACACTGAAGCTTTCTTT	CASSPRENTEAFF